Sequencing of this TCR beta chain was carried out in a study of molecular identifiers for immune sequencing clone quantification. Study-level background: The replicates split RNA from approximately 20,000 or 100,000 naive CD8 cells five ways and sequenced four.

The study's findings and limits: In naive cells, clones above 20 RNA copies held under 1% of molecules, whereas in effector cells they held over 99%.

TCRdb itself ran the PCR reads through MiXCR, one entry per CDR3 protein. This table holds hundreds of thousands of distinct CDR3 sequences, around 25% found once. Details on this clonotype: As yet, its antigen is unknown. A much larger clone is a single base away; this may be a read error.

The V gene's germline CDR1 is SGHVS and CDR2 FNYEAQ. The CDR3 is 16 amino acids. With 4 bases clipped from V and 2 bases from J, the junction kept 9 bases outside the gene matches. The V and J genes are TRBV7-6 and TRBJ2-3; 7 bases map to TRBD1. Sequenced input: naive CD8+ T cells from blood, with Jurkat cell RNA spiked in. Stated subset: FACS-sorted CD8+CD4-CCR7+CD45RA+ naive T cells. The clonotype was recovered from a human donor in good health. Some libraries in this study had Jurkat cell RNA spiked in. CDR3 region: CASSSRMGQITDTQYF. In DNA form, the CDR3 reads TGTGCCAGCAGCTCCCGAATGGGACAGATCACAGATACGCAGTATTTT.